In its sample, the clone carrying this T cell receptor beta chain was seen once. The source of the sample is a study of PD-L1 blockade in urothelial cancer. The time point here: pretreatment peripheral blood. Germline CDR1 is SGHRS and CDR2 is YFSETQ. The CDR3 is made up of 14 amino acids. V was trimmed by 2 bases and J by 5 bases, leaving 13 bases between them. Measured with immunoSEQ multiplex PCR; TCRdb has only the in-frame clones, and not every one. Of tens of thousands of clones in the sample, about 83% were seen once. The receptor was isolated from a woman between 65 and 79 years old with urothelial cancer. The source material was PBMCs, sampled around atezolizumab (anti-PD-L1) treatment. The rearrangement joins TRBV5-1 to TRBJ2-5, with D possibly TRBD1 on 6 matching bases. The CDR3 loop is CASSFSGAGETQYF. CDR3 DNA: TGCGCCAGCAGCTTCTCAGGGGCGGGTGAGACCCAGTACTTC.